This entry describes one T cell receptor beta chain. Trimming removed 1 base at V and 4 bases at J, with 13 bases between. This CDR3 has 15 amino acids. Germline V CDR1 and CDR2: MGHDK, SYGVNS. This specimen comes from a study of cytomegalovirus exposure and HLA in healthy donors. Primers included in the PCR were 60 Vbeta and 13 Jbeta primers. TCRdb's table, derived via immunoSEQ multiplex PCR, lists solely in-frame clones and lacks some. This table holds about 200,000 clones, roughly 13% found once. This receptor was obtained from a man aged 50-60 years in good health and CMV-seropositive. The V and J genes are TRBV25-1 and TRBJ1-2, with no clear D. Sequenced: PBMCs. The CDR3 DNA sequence: TGTGCCAGCAGTGAATCTGGTGGGCAGAGCTATGGCTACACCTTC. As protein: CASSESGGQSYGYTF.